Below are 8 T cell receptor beta chains sequenced from a single sample in a study of beta chain features in type 1 diabetes (dated by TCRdb to the late 2010s). The library was produced with the immunoSEQ multiplex PCR assay. All of the isolated RNA was reverse transcribed with the High Capacity cDNA Reverse Transcription Kit, so expressed TCRB transcripts were sequenced. Sourced from immuneACCESS, this table was stored by TCRdb with only in-frame sequences that have V and J called. A share of the clones is absent; for the studies checked, an unresolved V gene accounts for under half, and the remainder has no known explanation. The sample data list 250,000 or so clones, and 27% of these were observed just once. The ten largest clones represent under 4.5% of the sample. Sequencing was done on a sample of central memory CD4+ T cells from blood. The receptors were sampled from a man younger than 45 in good health.

A note on this clone: One end of the junction fails to match germline, which may point to a read error. The chain couples TRBV27 to TRBJ2-6, with D possibly being TRBD1 (6 bases). Germline V gives CDR1 MNHEY, CDR2 SMNVEV (reference sequence). The CDR3 length is 17 residues. The CDR3 bases are TGTTCCAGCAGCCCCGGACAGTTCAACTCTGGGGCCAACGTCCTGACTTTC. Its translation: CSSSPGQFNSGANVLTF.

This clone was seen a handful of times. The sample contains more than one DNA sequence encoding this CDR3. The chain couples TRBV28 to TRBJ2-1; possible D gene TRBD1, 6 bases. Germline V gives CDR1 MDHEN, CDR2 SYDVKM. This CDR3 comprises 15 residues. Deletions cut 2 bases from V and 0 bases from J, with 8 bases between. CDR3 DNA: TGTGCCAGCAGTTTACCGACAGGCTCCTACAATGAGCAGTTCTTC. The encoded protein is CASSLPTGSYNEQFF.

The CDR3 loop reads CRASAGREQYF. The CDR3 DNA reads as TGCAGAGCTTCGGCGGGGCGCGAGCAGTACTTC. This chain joins TRBV20-1 and TRBJ2-7; the D gene is possibly TRBD2 (6 bases). Germline V CDR1 and CDR2: DFQATT, SNEGSKA (reference sequence). The CDR3 covers 11 residues.

The chain couples TRBV5-5 to TRBJ2-5; 10 nucleotides line up with TRBD1. Per the germline V gene, CDR1 is SGHKS and CDR2 is YYEKEE (reference sequence). CDR3 length equals 17 residues. V lost 4 bases to trimming and J lost 4 bases; unmatched junction nucleotides: 13. The CDR3 DNA is TGTGCCAGCAGCCCCAATGCCGGGACAGGGGTCGGAGAGACCCAGTACTTC. Its translation: CASSPNAGTGVGETQYF.

Only a few counts were recorded for this clone. This may come from a read error, since a much larger clone is one base off. The same CDR3 is also encoded by other DNA sequences in this sample. The rearrangement uses TRBV21-1 and TRBJ2-6. TRBV21-1 constitutes a pseudogene. The CDR3 is 22 amino acids. As DNA, the CDR3 is TGTGCCAGCAGCAAAGCGCTGGGGGGGGACAGTTTGCTTAACTCTGGGGCCAACGTCCTGACTTTC. Its protein is CASSKALGGDSLLNSGANVLTF.

This clone was counted only a few times. This sequence joins TRBV30 and TRBJ1-6; D perhaps matches TRBD1 (6 bases). Germline CDR1 reads GTSNPN; CDR2 reads SVGIG (reference sequence). With 4 bases removed from V and 5 bases from J, the gap between germline ends came to 12 bases. The CDR3 runs to 14 residues. The DNA for the CDR3 is TGTGCCTGGACCCCGGGACATGATAATTCACCCCTCCACTTT. Translated: CAWTPGHDNSPLHF.

In this sample, this clone turned up once. The chain joins TRBV27 to TRBJ2-5; D tentatively reads TRBD1 or TRBD2 (5 bases each). Germline lookup yields CDR1 MNHEY and CDR2 SMNVEV (reference sequence). This CDR3 comprises 15 residues. V lost 8 bases, J lost 4 bases, and 20 bases lay in between. CDR3 region: CASCTSGTHGETQYF. CDR3 nucleotide sequence: TGTGCCAGCTGTACTTCCGGGACCCACGGAGAGACCCAGTACTTC.

This rearrangement joins TRBV28 to TRBJ2-6; no firm D call. V was cut by 5 bases and J by 0 bases, with 5 bases left in between. CDR3 length equals 14 residues. Germline CDR1 MDHEN, CDR2 SYDVKM. This CDR3 is CASSQASGANVLTF. The CDR3 coding sequence is TGTGCCAGCAGTCAGGCCTCTGGGGCCAACGTCCTGACTTTC.